This entry concerns a single TCR beta chain. Antigen specificity is unknown. The sample is drawn from a study of radiotherapy plus CTLA-4 blockade in lung cancer. Study summary: The study recorded objective responses in around a sixth of patients and disease control in 25% to 35%.

Generated by immunoSEQ multiplex PCR, the TCRdb table keeps only in-frame clones and is missing some. Of about 87,000 clones in the sample, approximately 86% were seen once. Germline V gene data show CDR1 as SGHTA and CDR2 as FQGTGA. This CDR3 spans 13 amino acids. The trim removed 2 bases at V and 4 bases at J, leaving 1 base unmatched. General observations from the study: Some TCR clones had been derived from tumors. These clones expanded in peripheral blood after radiotherapy plus ipilimumab.

This chain connects TRBV7-3 to TRBJ1-2; 7 positions match TRBD1. Sequenced here: peripheral blood, sampled from a patient treated with radiotherapy plus ipilimumab. This clonotype originated in a human donor with non-small cell lung cancer that progressed on radiotherapy plus ipilimumab. The DNA for the CDR3 is TGTGCCAGCAGCTTACAGGGGGTCTATGGCTACACCTTC. Its translation is CASSLQGVYGYTF.